Described below is a single T cell receptor (beta chain) sequence and its context. Profiling relied on immunoSEQ multiplex PCR, and the TCRdb table lists in-frame clones only, not all of them. The table records fewer than 140,000 clones, roughly 92% of them present only once. The record originates from a study of T cell changes during pregnancy in multiple sclerosis. The CDR3 is made up of 16 amino acids. CDR1 and CDR2 from the germline V gene are SGHRS and YFSETQ. The J segment lost 5 bases and the V segment lost 0 bases, leaving 6 bases of the junction unmatched. This sample comprised peripheral blood, obtained after pregnancy. This TCR was sampled from a female donor with multiple sclerosis, enrolled in a pregnancy study. This chain joins TRBV5-1 and TRBJ2-1; 9 bases match TRBD2. The CDR3 DNA reads as TGCGCCAGCAGCTTGGCCGTGGCTAGCGGGGACAATGAGCAGTTCTTC. It is translated as CASSLAVASGDNEQFF.